This TCR beta chain emerged from a study of post-analysis software for immune sequencing data. Study results and limitations: A few TRBV segments occurring more often in patients than controls included TRBV5-6, TRBV5-1 and TRBV20-1.

Included in the TCR beta cDNA libraries were unique molecular identifiers. MiXCR was run by TCRdb on the PCR reads, yielding one entry per CDR3 protein. The repertoire holds roughly 400,000 distinct CDR3 sequences, with less than 40% as singletons. The V gene lost 3 bases and the J gene lost 6 bases, with 9 bases spanning the gap. Germline V gene data show CDR1 as SGHRS and CDR2 as YFSETQ. This CDR3 contains 12 residues. Points on this clonotype: What it recognizes is unknown.

This chain joins TRBV5-1 and TRBJ1-2; TRBD1 might be the D (5 bases). What was sequenced was blood. The sequence was collected from a girl aged 2-10 years with multiple sclerosis. The CDR3 nucleotides read TGCGCCAGCAGCTCCGGGGCGAATGGCTACACCTTC. Translation: CASSSGANGYTF.